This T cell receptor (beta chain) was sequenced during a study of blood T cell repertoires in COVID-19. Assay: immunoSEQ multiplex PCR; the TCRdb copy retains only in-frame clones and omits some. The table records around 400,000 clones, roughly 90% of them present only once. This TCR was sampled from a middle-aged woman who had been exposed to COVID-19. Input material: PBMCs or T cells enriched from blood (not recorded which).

In nucleotides, the CDR3 is TGTGCCAGCAGCCCACCGACAGGGGAAGCTTTCTTT. Protein product: CASSPPTGEAFF. The rearrangement uses TRBV21-1 and TRBJ1-1; the table's D call, TRBD1, was not checked against the DNA. TRBV21-1 corresponds to a pseudogene. This CDR3 has 12 amino acids.